This T cell receptor (beta chain) comes out of a study of blood T cell repertoires in COVID-19. As for the study in general: Both acute and convalescent COVID-19 samples were obtained from the United States, Italy and Spain. Sources were T cells, B-cell-depleted T cells, or PBMCs; the material itself was cDNA or gDNA.

Trimming cost V 1 base and J 4 bases; bases outside gene matches: 0. Per germline, CDR1 GTSNPN and CDR2 SVGIG (reference sequence). The CDR3 runs to 13 residues. In the authors' workflow: Nucleated cell number was recorded as an estimate derived from reference gene primer amplification. Assay: immunoSEQ multiplex PCR; the TCRdb copy retains only in-frame clones and omits some. Clone size and V and J calls were adopted from that table, with D and trimming inferred from the DNA. The table has approximately 76,000 clones, over 70% seen once. Sequencing used peripheral blood. The sequence came from a man older than 75 with active or convalescent COVID-19. The rearrangement uses TRBV30 and TRBJ1-3; 8 bases map to TRBD1. CDR3 DNA: TGTGCCTGGAGTGGGACAGGGGGAAACACCATATATTTT. It is translated as CAWSGTGGNTIYF.